This TCR beta chain is from a study of T cells after yellow fever vaccination. The germline CDR1 and CDR2 sequences are DFQATT and SNEGSKA (reference sequence). The CDR3 spans 16 residues. Trimming removed 0 bases from V and 0 bases from J; junction bases left unmatched: 0. TCRdb re-called the 5' RACE reads with MiXCR, one entry per CDR3 protein. Here the sample spans about 630,000 distinct CDR3 sequences, approximately 13% being singletons. Overall study findings and caveats: Any FACS-sorted repertoire could hold abundant clonotypes that contaminate it from the bulk population. Some clonotypes, a small share, were shared between CD4 and CD8 compartments. A large majority of primary-vaccination clones showed up again after the booster (around 96% CD4, 75% to 90% CD8).

Regarding this clonotype: Its matching antigen is unknown.

The chain recombines TRBV20-1 with TRBJ2-2, with TRBD2 matching 11 bases. The sample in question was PBMCs, obtained on the day of the yellow fever booster vaccination. This clonotype was obtained from a man younger than 45 who received the YFV17D yellow fever vaccine. As DNA, the CDR3 is TGCAGTGCTAGAGAACTAGCGGGGGCGAACACCGGGGAGCTGTTTTTT. Protein: CSARELAGANTGELFF.